This entry lists 30 T cell receptor beta chains sequenced from one sample in a study of regulatory T cells in long-lasting Graves disease. Time point denoted: newly diagnosed GD, antithyroid drugs for less than 3 months. With RNA extracted from PBMCs as input, the TCR library was made. Both iRepertoire HTBI primers and Arm-PCR of CDR3 regions were used to build the TCR beta libraries. Each CDR3 protein is one row after TCRdb ran MiXCR on the multiplex PCR reads. The profile covers approximately 400,000 distinct CDR3 sequences, with approximately 15% appearing a single time and roughly 7.7% taken by the ten largest. The same data also contributed to another study, on T cells in Graves' hyperthyroidism and ophthalmopathy.

The sample here was peripheral blood mononuclear cells (PBMCs), taken at new diagnosis, from a patient treated with antithyroid drugs. The source of these receptors is a woman in her thirties or forties with Graves disease.

This clonotype appeared once. A far larger clone is one base from this, pointing to a likely read error. This chain joins TRBV27 and TRBJ2-5; 7 nucleotides agree with TRBD1. The CDR3 contains 19 residues. Germline V gives CDR1 MNHEY, CDR2 SMNVEV (reference sequence). The DNA for the CDR3 is TGTGCCAGCAGTTTACCGACCCCTAACGACGGGCAGGGGGTCAATGAGGAGTTCTTC. It is translated as CASSLPTPNDGQGVNEEFF.

This clonotype was detected ten times or more. This chain uses TRBV28 with TRBJ2-2; D may be TRBD1 (6 bases). This CDR3 has 17 residues. The germline gives CDR1 MDHEN, CDR2 SYDVKM. V dropped 5 bases and J dropped 0 bases, with 16 bases sitting between them. CDR3 amino acids: CASSLLRDTSNTGELFF. The CDR3 coding sequence is TGTGCCAGCAGTCTCTTAAGGGACACTTCGAACACCGGGGAGCTGTTTTTT.

This clonotype was recorded at least ten times. V gene TRBV5-1 combines with J gene TRBJ2-7; the D gene is possibly TRBD2 (5 bases). Trimming left V 0 bases short and J 5 bases short, with 9 bases between. The CDR3 contains 13 residues. Germline loops: CDR1 SGHRS, CDR2 YFSETQ. The chain's CDR3 is CASSLARGNEQYF. CDR3 DNA sequence: TGCGCCAGCAGCTTGGCCCGGGGTAACGAGCAGTACTTC.

This clonotype was counted many times. As the CDR3 is not closed by the conserved phenylalanine or tryptophan, this likely results from a read error. It is unclear where the CDR3 begins or ends on the DNA, so no DNA is shown, and the CDR3 is as TCRdb lists it. This rearrangement joins TRBV10-2 to TRBJ1-1; no check of the table's D call, TRBD1, against the DNA was made. CDR1 is WSHSY and CDR2 is SAAADI in the germline V gene. The CDR3 is 13 residues long, ends included. The CDR3 sequence: CASSDPGTKLWKT.

As regards this clonotype: This likely came from a read error, as a far larger clone is one base away. V is TRBV2 and J is TRBJ2-3; the D gene could be TRBD1 or TRBD2 (6 bases each). The end of the DNA fits TRBJ2-7 better, so the J call may be wrong. Germline V gives CDR1 SNHLY, CDR2 FYNNEI. The CDR3 has 14 amino acids. The CDR3 spells CASSGRGQTCEQYF. DNA for the CDR3: TGTGCCAGCAGTGGGCGGGGACAAACCTGCGAGCAGTACTTC.

The V and J genes are TRBV29-1 and TRBJ2-7; a possible D gene is TRBD1 (6 bases). Germline lookup yields CDR1 SQVTM and CDR2 ANQGSEA. The CDR3 sequence is 12 residues long. V lost 7 bases and J lost 3, with 13 bases in between. The CDR3 nucleotides are TGCAGCGCTGCACAGGGTTACTACGAGCAGTACTTC. The encoded protein is CSAAQGYYEQYF.

This clonotype was observed many times. V usage is TRBV7-6 and J usage is TRBJ2-5; TRBD2 agrees at 11 bases. This CDR3 spans 16 amino acids. With 5 bases clipped from V and 3 bases from J, the junction kept 8 bases outside the gene matches. Germline CDR1 is SGHVS and CDR2 is FNYEAQ. Written as DNA, the CDR3 is TGTGCCAGCAGCCAGAGCCGACTAGCGGGAAAAGAGACCCAGTACTTC. It specifies CASSQSRLAGKETQYF.

The gene calls are TRBV2 and TRBJ1-1; D perhaps matches TRBD1 (5 bases). The CDR3 is 15 amino acids. With 5 bases removed from V and 0 bases from J, the gap between germline ends came to 13 bases. CDR1 is SNHLY and CDR2 is FYNNEI in the germline V gene. This chain's CDR3 is CASSLRGFLNTEAFF. CDR3 coding DNA: TGTGCCAGCAGTTTAAGGGGATTTTTGAACACTGAAGCTTTCTTT.

A word on this clonotype: This may be a read error: a much more frequent sequence differs by one nucleotide. The genes are TRBV10-3 and TRBJ2-5, with 10 bases aligning to TRBD2. CDR1 and CDR2 from the germline V gene are ENHRY and SYGVKD. CDR3 size: 14 residues. With V trimmed by 10 bases and J by 5 bases, 10 bases remained unmatched. The CDR3 spells CATSPSGSFETQYF. DNA of the CDR3: TGTGCCACCAGCCCTAGCGGGAGTTTTGAGACCCAGTACTTC.

As concerns this clonotype: A read error may explain this, as a much larger clone is one base away. The conserved phenylalanine or tryptophan is not found at the CDR3 terminus, so this likely reflects a read error. The gene calls are TRBV6-1 and TRBJ1-6; no firm D call. Germline CDR1 is MNHNS and CDR2 is SASEGT. Trimming removed 6 bases from V and 9 bases from J, with 15 bases in between. CDR3 length: 14 amino acids. The CDR3 spells CASRMGLELSPLHL. CDR3 DNA: TGTGCCAGCAGGATGGGCCTGGAGCTTTCACCCCTCCACCTT.

Comments on this clonotype: At one end, the junction sequence differs from germline, possibly due to a read error. The chain joins TRBV18 to TRBJ1-2; TRBD1 matches at 7 bases. Looked up from germline, CDR1 is KGHSH and CDR2 is LQKENI. The length of the CDR3 is 15 residues. CDR3 nucleotides: TGTGCCAGCTCACCATTCGGACAGGAGCCATATGGCTATACCTTC. This sequence encodes CASSPFGQEPYGYTF.

In this sample, this clonotype turned up many times. This rearrangement joins TRBV12-3 or TRBV12-4 to TRBJ2-7; 9 nucleotides align to TRBD2. CDR3 size: 18 residues. V shed 6 bases and J 0 bases; nucleotides not matched to a gene: 15. The CDR3 loop is CASSWGTGLAKNSYEQYF. CDR3 DNA: TGTGCCAGCAGCTGGGGGACCGGACTAGCGAAGAACTCCTACGAGCAGTACTTC.

There are many counts of this clonotype. This chain links TRBV5-1 with TRBJ2-7; tentative D call: TRBD1 (6 bases). From germline, CDR1 is SGHRS and CDR2 YFSETQ. CDR3 length: 15 residues. V was shortened by 2 bases and J by 9 bases, with 21 bases between the two germline ends. CDR3 DNA sequence: TGCGCCAGCAGCTTCGGAGGACAGCCAACTGTTGGGCAGTACTTC. Its translation is CASSFGGQPTVGQYF.

Concerning this clonotype: One end of the junction varies from germline; a read error may be responsible. The chain employs TRBV11-3 and TRBJ2-2, with 9 bases identical to TRBD2. The length of the CDR3 is 18 residues. The germline V gene has CDR1 SGHNT and CDR2 YENEEA. The CDR3 here is CASSQGAASGVYTGELFF. CDR3 coding DNA: TGCGCCAGCAGCCAAGGAGCGGCTAGCGGGGTATACACCGGGGAGCTGTTTTTT.

This clonotype was recorded at least ten times. The rearrangement links TRBV12-3 or TRBV12-4 to TRBJ1-2; 9 nucleotides agree with TRBD1. The CDR3 length is 13 residues. Losses at the gene ends were 6 bases for V and 4 bases for J; bases not matched to a gene: 3. The CDR3 bases are TGTGCCAGCAGCCGACAGGGGGGCTATGGCTACACCTTC. Encoded protein: CASSRQGGYGYTF.

In this sample, this clonotype turned up many times. The chain uses TRBV5-1 and TRBJ1-1; the match to TRBD1 covers 7 bases. CDR1 and CDR2 (germline): SGHRS, YFSETQ. This CDR3 has 15 residues. J lost 4 bases, V lost 0 bases, and 6 bases had no gene match. The CDR3 DNA reads TGCGCCAGCAGCTTGGAATCAGGGGGTATCACTGAAGCTTTCTTT. Protein: CASSLESGGITEAFF.

This clonotype appeared a few times. The CDR3 coding sequence is TGTGCCAGCAGTTACTCCCTGGGGCAGATCTCCTACGAGCAGTACTTC. Translation gives CASSYSLGQISYEQYF. The chain links TRBV6-2 or TRBV6-3 to TRBJ2-7; D perhaps matches TRBD1 (5 bases). Germline values: CDR1 MNHEY, CDR2 SVGEGT. CDR3 size: 16 residues. V lost 0 bases and J lost 0, with 12 bases in between.

This clonotype was seen a few times. The chain couples TRBV6-1 to TRBJ2-3; 12 positions match TRBD2. Unmatched junction bases numbered 8, after V lost 7 bases and J lost 0 bases. The CDR3 has 17 amino acids. CDR1 and CDR2 (germline): MNHNS, SASEGT. The CDR3: CASTVRLAGDSTDTQYF. CDR3 coding DNA: TGTGCCAGCACCGTCCGACTAGCGGGGGATAGCACAGATACGCAGTATTTT.

The chain combines TRBV18 with TRBJ2-2; D is ambiguous. The CDR3 is 16 residues long. With 3 bases removed from V and 7 bases from J, the gap between germline ends came to 18 bases. Germline CDR1 is KGHSH and CDR2 is LQKENI. CDR3 residues: CASSPPPNGAGGELFF. The DNA for the CDR3 is TGTGCCAGCTCACCCCCCCCGAACGGCGCCGGCGGGGAGCTGTTTTTT.

This clonotype was seen many times. V is TRBV20-1 and J is TRBJ2-3, with 7 bases fitting TRBD2. Germline CDR1 reads DFQATT; CDR2 reads SNEGSKA (reference sequence). V was clipped by 2 bases and J by 0 bases; unmatched bases: 11. The CDR3 sequence is 17 residues long. The CDR3 sequence: CSARNPGSGTSTDTQYF. Written as DNA, the CDR3 is TGCAGTGCTAGAAACCCCGGGAGCGGGACTAGCACAGATACGCAGTATTTT.

This clonotype was detected ten times or more. V is TRBV7-9 and J is TRBJ2-1; D is tentatively TRBD1 or TRBD2 (5 bases each). Trimming cost V 2 bases and J 5 bases, with 13 bases left between them. Germline V gene data show CDR1 as SEHNR and CDR2 as FQNEAQ (reference sequence). The CDR3 has 15 amino acids. CDR3 bases: TGTGCCAGCAGCTTACGGGGACCCACTAACAATGAGCAGTTCTTC. Translation gives CASSLRGPTNNEQFF.

This clonotype occurred many times. The J gene is TRBJ1-2, the V gene TRBV12-3 or TRBV12-4; maybe TRBD1 (6 bases). The CDR3 loop spans 15 amino acids. V gave up 6 bases and J gave up 0 bases, with 14 bases separating them. The CDR3 coding sequence is TGTGCCAGCAGCACCACAGGGACGCCTAACTATGGCTACACCTTC. Translation: CASSTTGTPNYGYTF.

This clonotype appeared many times. The V call is TRBV12-3 or TRBV12-4, the J call TRBJ2-5, with 8 bases identical to TRBD1. This CDR3 has 15 amino acids. V lost 3 bases to trimming and J lost 5 bases; unmatched junction nucleotides: 8. CDR3: CASSFQGARRETQYF. The CDR3 DNA reads as TGTGCCAGCAGTTTCCAGGGGGCGCGCCGGGAGACCCAGTACTTC.

This clonotype has a handful of counts. The V call is TRBV3-1, the J call TRBJ1-1, with D uncertain. This CDR3 region has 13 residues. Trimming removed 5 bases at V and 1 base at J, with 8 bases between. The germline CDR1 and CDR2 sequences are LGHDT and YNNKEL (reference sequence). The CDR3 DNA follows: TGTGCCAGCAGCATGACAAGGAACACTGAAGCTTTCTTT. It specifies CASSMTRNTEAFF.

This clonotype has ten or more counts. This chain links TRBV6-2 or TRBV6-3 with TRBJ2-7; 7 positions match TRBD1. The germline V gene has CDR1 MNHEY and CDR2 SVGEGT. Trimming took 5 bases from V and 3 from J; bases not matched to a gene: 10. This CDR3 contains 15 residues. The CDR3 region is CASSMGQRLIYEQYF. In DNA form, the CDR3 reads TGTGCCAGCAGTATGGGACAGAGATTAATCTACGAGCAGTACTTC.

This clonotype showed up just a few times. The chain is built from TRBV7-9 and TRBJ2-2, with D perhaps matching TRBD2 (6 bases). Germline V gene data show CDR1 as SEHNR and CDR2 as FQNEAQ (reference sequence). V shed 7 bases and J shed 3 bases, with 21 bases lying between them. The CDR3 extends over 17 amino acids. The CDR3 protein is CASTPDPSGEDTGELFF. CDR3 DNA sequence: TGTGCCAGCACCCCAGATCCATCCGGGGAGGACACCGGGGAGCTGTTTTTT.

This clonotype showed up many times. The genes are TRBV11-3 and TRBJ2-5; the D gene is possibly TRBD1 (6 bases). Germline values: CDR1 SGHNT, CDR2 YENEEA. The CDR3 runs 14 residues. V lost 4 bases and J 2 bases, leaving 11 bases between the germline ends. CDR3 protein: CASSYTGHQETQYF. The CDR3 DNA sequence: TGTGCCAGCAGCTACACGGGACATCAAGAGACCCAGTACTTC.

A note on this clonotype: Since a much larger clone is just one base distant, this may be a read error. V gene TRBV6-1 combines with J gene TRBJ1-1; D is unresolved. Trimming left V 4 bases short and J 3 bases short, with 9 bases between. Germline loops: CDR1 MNHNS, CDR2 SASEGT. This CDR3 region has 13 residues. The CDR3: CASSARTDTEAFF. The DNA for the CDR3 is TGTGCCAGCAGTGCCCGGACGGACACTGAAGCTTTCTTT.

This clonotype was found a few times. The CDR3 loop reads CASSLISGSETDTQYF. The DNA for the CDR3 is TGTGCCAGCAGTTTAATTAGCGGGAGTGAGACAGATACGCAGTATTTT. The J gene is TRBJ2-3, the V gene TRBV27; TRBD2 aligns across 9 bases. CDR1 and CDR2 from the germline V gene are MNHEY and SMNVEV (reference sequence). The CDR3 sequence is 16 residues long. The junction had 6 bases not matched to a gene; V was cut back by 2 bases and J by 3 bases.

This clonotype was counted at least ten times. This sequence joins TRBV3-1 and TRBJ2-2; TRBD2 matches at 7 bases. Germline V gene lookup returns CDR1 LGHDT and CDR2 YNNKEL (reference sequence). The CDR3 extends over 18 amino acids. The V segment lost 2 bases and the J segment 6 bases; nucleotides outside the gene matches: 15. In DNA form, the CDR3 reads TGTGCCAGCAGCCAATTCGCCGGGCGGGAGAATGTTCCCGGGGAGCTGTTTTTT. This sequence encodes CASSQFAGRENVPGELFF.